This TCR beta chain is from a study of early stage breast cancer tumors. About the study: Most invasive tumors, twelve of 16, were ER+/PR+/HER2-. Each sample averaged around 9.4-fold read coverage. Study outcomes and limitations: Tumors had about 2.5-fold higher T cell density and higher clonality than adjacent normal breast tissue. Enriched TCRB sequences shared across patients were mostly commonly generated sequences.

Profiling relied on immunoSEQ multiplex PCR, and the TCRdb table lists in-frame clones only, not all of them. This table has about 51,000 clones, 78% appearing once. CDR1 and CDR2 from the germline V gene are SGHKS and YYEKEE (reference sequence). With 4 bases removed from V and 3 bases from J, the gap between germline ends came to 16 bases. This CDR3 is 15 amino acids long. For this clone: Its antigen is unidentified.

The material sequenced was blood. This sequence joins TRBV5-5 and TRBJ2-5; either TRBD1 or TRBD2 may supply D (6 bases each). This receptor was identified in a person in their 40s with breast cancer. The CDR3 region is CASSPTGGTKETQYF. CDR3 DNA: TGTGCCAGCAGCCCGACAGGAGGGACCAAAGAGACCCAGTACTTC.